The 14 T cell receptor beta chains presented below share a single source sample, sequenced in a study of a mutant IDH1 vaccine in newly diagnosed glioma. The antigens for these receptors are not known. The protocol was immunoSEQ multiplex PCR, while the TCRdb copy is restricted to in-frame clones and leaves out a portion. The sample yields tens of thousands of clones, 70% to 85% seen once. Time point specified: week 35, safety follow-up. The investigators gave 300 ug of mutant IDH1 20-mer peptide in each vaccine dose, together with topical imiquimod. Here the sequenced sample was PBMCs, taken from a glioma patient whose treatment included an IDH1 peptide vaccine. Source of these receptors: a man aged 30 to 39 with glioma.

This chain connects TRBV6-1 to TRBJ2-1; 9 bases are a match to TRBD2. The CDR3 consists of 14 residues. CDR1 and CDR2 (germline): MNHNS, SASEGT. Trimming at V came to 4 bases and at J to 7 bases, leaving 5 bases not matched to a gene. CDR3 protein: CASSVAGGPNEQFF. The CDR3 nucleotides are TGTGCCAGCAGTGTTGCGGGAGGGCCGAATGAGCAGTTCTTC.

V is TRBV7-9 and J is TRBJ2-2; D ambiguous. V was trimmed by 2 bases and J by 8 bases, leaving 9 bases between them. The CDR3 length is 13 residues. The germline V gene has CDR1 SEHNR and CDR2 FQNEAQ (reference sequence). The CDR3 region has the DNA TGTGCCAGCAGCTTATCGACAAGGGGGGAGCTGTTTTTT. Protein product: CASSLSTRGELFF.

CDR3 amino acids: CAWSVQVWELFF. CDR3 nucleotides: TGTGCCTGGAGTGTTCAGGTTTGGGAGCTGTTTTTT. The chain recombines TRBV30 with TRBJ2-2; D uncertain. This CDR3 comprises 12 residues. CDR1 and CDR2 from the germline V gene are GTSNPN and SVGIG (reference sequence). V was trimmed by 0 bases and J by 9 bases, leaving 8 bases between them.

V and J are TRBV19 and TRBJ1-1, with D unresolved. The CDR3 spans 16 residues. Germline V CDR1 and CDR2: LNHDA, SQIVND (reference sequence). Trimming took 0 bases from V and 3 from J, leaving 14 bases between them. CDR3 nucleotides: TGTGCCAGTAGTATAGATCTTCGACGGTGGGACACTGAAGCTTTCTTT. It is translated as CASSIDLRRWDTEAFF.

V usage is TRBV29-1 and J usage is TRBJ1-5; TRBD1 is a possible D gene (6 bases). Germline V gene data show CDR1 as SQVTM and CDR2 as ANQGSEA. The CDR3 is made up of 13 amino acids. Deletions cut 5 bases from V and 0 bases from J, with 8 bases between. For the CDR3, the DNA is TGCAGCGTTAGGACAGCTAGCAATCAGCCCCAGCATTTT. Protein: CSVRTASNQPQHF.

The chain links TRBV18 to TRBJ2-3; TRBD1 matches 9 bases. The V gene end was trimmed by 0 bases and the J gene end by 4 bases; junction bases not matched to a gene: 8. Germline lookup yields CDR1 KGHSH and CDR2 LQKENI. This CDR3 region has 17 residues. The CDR3 nucleotides read TGTGCCAGCTCACCACCGGCGGGACAGGGAAGCCCAGATACGCAGTATTTT. This encodes CASSPPAGQGSPDTQYF.

This clone was detected once. This sequence joins TRBV5-1 and TRBJ2-1; D tentatively fits TRBD1 or TRBD2 (5 bases each). Germline V gene sequence: CDR1 SGHRS, CDR2 YFSETQ. Trimming cost V 0 bases and J 4 bases, with 17 bases left between them. CDR3 length: 17 amino acids. CDR3 amino acids: CASSLEQRMRGYNEQFF. CDR3 DNA: TGCGCCAGCAGCTTGGAACAGAGGATGAGGGGATACAATGAGCAGTTCTTC.

The chain links TRBV2 to TRBJ1-4, with D possibly matching TRBD1 (6 bases). Germline V gives CDR1 SNHLY, CDR2 FYNNEI. The V gene lost 3 bases and the J gene lost 10 bases, with 12 bases spanning the gap. This CDR3 is 13 amino acids long. In DNA form, the CDR3 reads TGTGCCAGCAGTGACAGGGGCTCTGGAAAACTGTTTTTT. Protein sequence: CASSDRGSGKLFF. Based on the CDR3 plus reference TRBV2 and TRBJ1-4, the full variable domain is EPEVTQTPSHQVTQMGQEVILRCVPISNHLYFYWYRQILGQKVEFLVSFYNNEISEKSEIFDDQFSVERPDGSNFTLKIRSTKLEDSAMYFCASSDRGSGKLFFGSGTQLSVL.

V and J are TRBV7-2 and TRBJ1-1; no clear D. The V end was cut by 2 bases, the J end by 6 bases, with 13 bases between. The CDR3 is 14 residues long. Germline V gives CDR1 SGHTA, CDR2 FQGNSA. As DNA, the CDR3 is TGTGCCAGCAGCTTAATATGGGTGAGGGCTGAAGCTTTCTTT. Protein: CASSLIWVRAEAFF.

The chain couples TRBV5-1 to TRBJ1-2, with no clear D. The V end lost 5 bases, the J end lost 4 bases, and 24 bases lay between the germline ends. The germline V gene has CDR1 SGHRS and CDR2 YFSETQ. CDR3 length equals 17 residues. The CDR3 coding sequence is TGCGCCAGCAGTCAGAGCCCAGGAGCAGTGGGCTTCTATGGCTACACCTTC. It is translated as CASSQSPGAVGFYGYTF.

This chain links TRBV5-1 with TRBJ2-3, with TRBD2 identical over 14 bases. V was pared by 1 base and J by 0 bases, with 13 bases of the junction left unmatched. In germline, CDR1 is SGHRS, CDR2 YFSETQ. The CDR3 consists of 21 residues. The CDR3 sequence is CASSLWGETGLAGASTDTQYF. CDR3 bases: TGCGCCAGCAGCTTGTGGGGGGAAACGGGACTAGCGGGAGCTAGCACAGATACGCAGTATTTT.

J is TRBJ2-1 and V is TRBV7-2, with 7 positions matching TRBD2. V shed 0 bases and J 3 bases; nucleotides not matched to a gene: 5. Germline lookup yields CDR1 SGHTA and CDR2 FQGNSA. The CDR3 is 16 amino acids. The CDR3 nucleotides are TGTGCCAGCAGCTTAGCGAGCGGGGACTACTACAATGAGCAGTTCTTC. Residues: CASSLASGDYYNEQFF. Full variable domain (rest looked up from reference TRBV7-2 and TRBJ2-1): GAGVSQSPSNKVTEKGKDVELRCDPISGHTALYWYRQSLGQGLEFLIYFQGNSAPDKSGLPSDRFSAERTGGSVSTLTIQRTQQEDSAVYLCASSLASGDYYNEQFFGPGTRLTVL.

The chain joins TRBV6-5 to TRBJ2-7; 8 bases match TRBD1. The trim removed 6 bases at V and 5 bases at J, leaving 9 bases unmatched. The V gene's germline CDR1 is MNHEY and CDR2 SVGAGI. There are 14 residues in the CDR3. The CDR3 DNA sequence: TGTGCCAGCAGCGGACAGGGAGTTTCTGACGAGCAGTACTTC. It specifies CASSGQGVSDEQYF.

This clone has just one count. The chain links TRBV4-2 to TRBJ2-7; 9 bases fit TRBD2. This CDR3 is built from 15 residues. Trimming cost V 3 bases and J 6 bases; bases outside gene matches: 9. Germline V gene sequence: CDR1 LGHNA, CDR2 YNFKEQ. The CDR3 region has the DNA TGTGCCAGCAGCCAGGCCCTGGGGACTAGCACCGAGCAGTACTTC. Translated: CASSQALGTSTEQYF.